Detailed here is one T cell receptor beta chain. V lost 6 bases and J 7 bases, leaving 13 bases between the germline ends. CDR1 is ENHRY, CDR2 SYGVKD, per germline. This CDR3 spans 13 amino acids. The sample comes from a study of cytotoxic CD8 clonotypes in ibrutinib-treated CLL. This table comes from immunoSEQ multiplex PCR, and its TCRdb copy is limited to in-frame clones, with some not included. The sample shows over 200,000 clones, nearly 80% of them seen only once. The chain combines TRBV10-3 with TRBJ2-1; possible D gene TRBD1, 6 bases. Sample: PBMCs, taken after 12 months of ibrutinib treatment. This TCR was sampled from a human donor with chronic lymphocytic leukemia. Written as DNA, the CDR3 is TGTGCCATCAGAGTAAACCAGGGGAATGAGCAGTTCTTC. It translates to CAIRVNQGNEQFF.